The next 20 T cell receptor beta chains were all read from a single sample in a study of breast tumors, draining lymph nodes, adjacent tissues. TCRdb re-called the multiplex PCR reads through MiXCR, storing one row per CDR3 protein. The sample has more than 250,000 distinct CDR3 sequences; over 25% are singletons. Samples came from axillary lymph nodes draining the breast cancer. Sequences were obtained from axillary lymph node tissue. The receptor source for this set is a female donor with breast cancer. Some clones in this sample may be carry-over from other donors' samples.

This clonotype was observed a single time. The CDR3 carries no conserved terminal phenylalanine or tryptophan, so it likely arises from a read error. The chain combines TRBV2 with TRBJ1-6; maybe TRBD1 (6 bases). Germline V gives CDR1 SNHLY, CDR2 FYNNEI. V shed 5 bases and J shed 10 bases, with 18 bases lying between them. CDR3 size: 15 residues. The DNA for the CDR3 is TGTGCCAGCAGTCTCCGTCAGGGGCGGGAATCACCCCTCCACCTC. This gives the protein CASSLRQGRESPLHL.

This clonotype appeared many times. The chain combines TRBV20-1 with TRBJ1-4; possible D gene TRBD1, 5 bases. Germline lookup yields CDR1 DFQATT and CDR2 SNEGSKA (reference sequence). V lost 3 bases and J 8 bases, leaving 10 bases between the germline ends. The CDR3 contains 12 residues. The CDR3 reads CSASRGVEKLFF. CDR3 nucleotides: TGCAGTGCTAGTAGGGGTGTCGAAAAACTGTTTTTT.

This clonotype has a count of ten or more. The V and J genes are TRBV19 and TRBJ2-2; 9 bases are a match to TRBD1. Trimming removed 6 bases from V and 1 base from J; junction bases left unmatched: 3. Germline V gene lookup returns CDR1 LNHDA and CDR2 SQIVND (reference sequence). The CDR3 length is 15 residues. The CDR3 DNA reads as TGTGCCAGTAGGACGGACAGGGGGAACACCGGGGAGCTGTTTTTT. This gives the protein CASRTDRGNTGELFF.

This clonotype was observed many times. The gene calls are TRBV24-1 and TRBJ2-3; 9 bases line up with TRBD1. The germline CDR1 and CDR2 sequences are KGHDR and SFDVKD. The V segment lost 1 base and the J segment 4 bases; nucleotides outside the gene matches: 5. CDR3 size: 16 residues. The CDR3 spells CATSDFNTGGPDTQYF. The CDR3 DNA is TGTGCCACCAGTGATTTTAATACAGGGGGCCCAGATACGCAGTATTTT.

This clonotype showed up many times. The V and J genes are TRBV4-3 and TRBJ2-3; D gene ambiguous. This CDR3 has 16 amino acids. Trimming took off 0 bases at V and 3 bases at J, with 13 bases between the two ends. Per the germline V gene, CDR1 is LGHNA and CDR2 is YSLEER. CDR3 protein: CASSQEGAPGTDTQYF. The CDR3 nucleotides read TGCGCCAGCAGCCAAGAAGGCGCACCTGGGACAGATACGCAGTATTTT.

This clonotype came up many times. The V gene is TRBV6-5, the J gene TRBJ2-1; 11 bases agree with TRBD2. CDR1 and CDR2 (germline): MNHEY, SVGAGI. The CDR3 length is 15 residues. V was clipped by 0 bases and J by 5 bases; unmatched bases: 0. In nucleotides, the CDR3 is TGTGCCAGCAGTTACTCGGGACTAGCGGACAATGAGCAGTTCTTC. This gives the protein CASSYSGLADNEQFF.

The chain combines TRBV2 with TRBJ2-2; TRBD2 matches 13 bases. The CDR3 spans 18 residues. The germline V gene has CDR1 SNHLY and CDR2 FYNNEI. With V trimmed by 6 bases and J by 2 bases, 9 bases remained unmatched. The CDR3 DNA sequence: TGTGCCAGCAGACCCGGGACTAGCGGGACCATTAACACCGGGGAGCTGTTTTTT. Amino acids: CASRPGTSGTINTGELFF.

This clonotype appeared many times. The CDR3 nucleotides read TGTGCCAGCAGCCCGCTCCGGGACAGGGGTTATAAGCAGTTCTTC. Its protein product is CASSPLRDRGYKQFF. This chain joins TRBV2 and TRBJ2-1; 10 bases match TRBD1. In germline, CDR1 is SNHLY, CDR2 FYNNEI. With V trimmed by 6 bases and J by 11 bases, 13 bases remained unmatched. This CDR3 has 15 amino acids.

This clonotype was observed many times. The chain joins TRBV12-3 or TRBV12-4 to TRBJ2-5; D could derive from TRBD1 or TRBD2 (5 bases each). The CDR3 is 14 residues long. V gave up 6 bases and J gave up 0 bases, with 11 bases separating them. CDR3: CASSPGAHQETQYF. DNA for the CDR3: TGTGCCAGCAGCCCCGGGGCCCACCAAGAGACCCAGTACTTC.

The table lists this clonotype with many counts. V gene TRBV11-3 combines with J gene TRBJ2-3; D is undetermined. Trimming stripped 2 bases from V and 6 bases from J, with 15 bases between. CDR1 and CDR2 from the germline V gene are SGHNT and YENEEA. CDR3 length: 15 residues. CDR3 sequence: CASSLRTFPGDTQYF. CDR3 sequence (DNA): TGTGCCAGCAGCTTACGGACCTTCCCTGGGGATACGCAGTATTTT.

This clonotype was seen at least ten times. The V and J genes are TRBV7-2 and TRBJ2-3; TRBD2 might be the D (5 bases). V lost 0 bases, J lost 5 bases, and 9 bases lay in between. The CDR3 has 14 residues. Looked up from germline, CDR1 is SGHTA and CDR2 is FQGNSA. CDR3 loop: CASSLALAVDTQYF. The CDR3 DNA sequence: TGTGCCAGCAGCTTAGCCCTAGCAGTAGATACGCAGTATTTT. Variable domain in full (rest from reference TRBV7-2 and TRBJ2-3): GAGVSQSPSNKVTEKGKDVELRCDPISGHTALYWYRQSLGQGLEFLIYFQGNSAPDKSGLPSDRFSAERTGGSVSTLTIQRTQQEDSAVYLCASSLALAVDTQYFGPGTRLTVL.

In its sample, this clonotype was seen a few times. At one boundary the junction diverges from the germline segment, which might be a read error. The chain joins TRBV20-1 to TRBJ2-1, with 7 bases identical to TRBD1. The CDR3 length is 14 residues. Per germline, CDR1 DFQATT and CDR2 SNEGSKA (reference sequence). The CDR3 bases are TGCAGTGCGCCCCGGACAGGAGGCTACACTGAGCAGTTCTTC. This translates into CSAPRTGGYTEQFF.

Comment on this clonotype: A much larger clonotype is one base distant, so this may be a read error. The chain recombines TRBV6-6 with TRBJ2-3; 11 bases are shared with TRBD2. CDR1 is MNHNY, CDR2 SVGAGI, per germline (reference sequence). The CDR3 totals 16 residues. J lost 4 bases, V lost 11 bases, and 14 bases had no gene match. The CDR3: CAGTMTSGTGADTQYF. The CDR3 coding sequence is TGTGCCGGCACCATGACTAGCGGGACTGGTGCAGATACGCAGTATTTT.

Details on this clonotype: Since a much larger clone is just one base distant, this may be a read error. V gene TRBV6-6 combines with J gene TRBJ2-7; tentative D call: TRBD2 (6 bases). Trimming pared 11 bases from V and 2 bases from J, leaving 25 bases between. CDR3 length: 16 amino acids. Looked up from germline, CDR1 is MNHNY and CDR2 is SVGAGI (reference sequence). CDR3 in DNA: TGTGCCGGCACCCTGAACCCCTCTAGCGCGGCCTACGAGCAGTACTTC. Protein: CAGTLNPSSAAYEQYF.

A remark on this clonotype: The germline gene is not matched at one end of the junction; a read error may be the cause. CDR3 DNA: TGTGCCAGCGGCTTAGCAGACACTGAAGCTTTCTTT. Residues: CASGLADTEAFF. The chain carries TRBV7-2 and TRBJ1-1; no definite D call. The CDR3 has 12 amino acids. Germline loops: CDR1 SGHTA, CDR2 FQGNSA.

This clonotype was recorded many times. The rearrangement links TRBV25-1 to TRBJ1-4; TRBD1 aligns across 7 bases. With 4 bases clipped from V and 8 bases from J, the junction kept 10 bases outside the gene matches. CDR3 length equals 15 residues. CDR1 and CDR2 (germline): MGHDK, SYGVNS. CDR3 sequence reads: CASSAYRGLGEKLFF. CDR3 nucleotide sequence: TGTGCCAGCAGTGCTTACAGGGGTCTAGGGGAAAAACTGTTTTTT.

Many counts were recorded for this clonotype. Compared with germline, one end of the junction differs, possibly owing to a read error. The rearrangement joins TRBV3-1 to TRBJ2-5; possible D gene TRBD1, 6 bases. The V gene's germline CDR1 is LGHDT and CDR2 YNNKEL (reference sequence). This CDR3 has 12 residues. CDR3 bases: TGTGCCAGCAGCCAAGGGACAGACCCAGCCCACTTC. Protein sequence: CASSQGTDPAHF.

For this clonotype: The conserved final phenylalanine or tryptophan is absent from the CDR3, which likely points to a read error. The CDR3, as DNA: TGTGCCAGCAGCGCGGACTGGGGAGAGACCCAGTACTCC. This gives the protein CASSADWGETQYS. The chain uses TRBV9 and TRBJ2-5; a weak D match, TRBD2 (5 bases). Germline CDR1 SGDLS, CDR2 YYNGEE. Trimming took off 3 bases at V and 4 bases at J, with 10 bases between the two ends. The CDR3 totals 13 residues.

Turning to this clonotype: This may arise from a read error, as a much more abundant clone is one base away. The genes are TRBV5-6 and TRBJ2-5; 12 bases match TRBD2. The V gene's germline CDR1 is SGHDT and CDR2 YYEEEE. This CDR3 has 15 amino acids. CDR3 protein: CACSRGLAGQETQYF. CDR3 sequence (DNA): TGTGCCTGCAGTCGGGGACTAGCGGGTCAAGAGACCCAGTACTTC.

This clonotype was detected many times. V usage is TRBV30 and J usage is TRBJ1-2; D gene uncertain. V lost 0 bases and J lost 5, with 4 bases in between. The CDR3 loop spans 11 amino acids. Germline CDR1 GTSNPN, CDR2 SVGIG (reference sequence). CDR3 loop: CAWSVGYGYTF. DNA for the CDR3: TGTGCCTGGAGTGTGGGATATGGCTACACCTTC.